A single T cell receptor (beta chain) is shown here with its context. This entry belongs to a study of response to subunit inactivated influenza vaccine. TCRdb analysed the RT-PCR reads with MiXCR anew, one entry per CDR3 protein. This table holds a few hundred thousand distinct CDR3 sequences, around 10% found once. These data were also filed under a second study, of T cells expressing NK-cell markers. That source notes: Libraries used 5'RACE template switching adding universal primer site and UMIs.

The specimen comprised PBMCs from blood, sampled on the day of vaccination. The receptor's source is a man aged 50 to 59 who received an inactivated influenza vaccine.

The CDR3 coding sequence is TGTGCCAGCAGTCCATACACCGGGACTAGCGGGAGAAATGAGCAGTTCTTC. Translating gives CASSPYTGTSGRNEQFF. The chain uses TRBV28 and TRBJ2-1; TRBD2 agrees at 14 bases. The CDR3 loop spans 17 amino acids. V shed 5 bases, J shed 7 bases, and the junction held 10 bases outside the gene matches. Germline V gene lookup returns CDR1 MDHEN and CDR2 SYDVKM.